The 15 T cell receptor beta chains below were found in one sample sequenced in a study of B cell selection in AIRE deficiency (dated by TCRdb to about 2019). The library was generated by the immunoSEQ multiplex PCR assay. Drawn from immuneACCESS, this table holds only the in-frame rearrangements with V and J called that TCRdb kept. Clones are partly lost; checked studies trace under half to an unresolved V gene and leave the rest unexplained. The sample data list about 26,000 clones, and 92% of these were observed just once. The ten biggest clones cover 1.1% of the sample. CD4+CD25hiCD127low/negative cells were sorted as the regulatory T cell population. What was sequenced was CD4+CD25+ Tregs sorted from PBMCs. The receptor set was obtained from a human donor in good health.

The CDR3 sequence: CASSSYRGGIGTGELFF. In nucleotides, the CDR3 is TGCGCCAGCAGCTCGTACAGGGGCGGTATAGGCACCGGGGAGCTGTTTTTT. The chain is built from TRBV5-1 and TRBJ2-2; 7 positions agree with TRBD1. The CDR3 contains 17 residues. Germline assignment: CDR1 SGHRS and CDR2 YFSETQ. V dropped 3 bases and J dropped 4; count of bases not matched to a gene: 12.

The CDR3 coding sequence is TGTGCCAGCAGCCGAGGGACTAGAGTTAGCGACGAGCAGTACTTC. This encodes CASSRGTRVSDEQYF. The V call is TRBV7-8, the J call TRBJ2-7, with 8 nucleotides matching TRBD2. V lost 5 bases to trimming and J lost 5 bases; unmatched junction nucleotides: 11. The CDR3 is 15 residues long. CDR1 is SGHVS and CDR2 is FQNEAQ in the germline V gene.

CDR3 loop: CASSVGDLNYGYTF. Here the CDR3 DNA reads TGTGCCAGCAGCGTGGGTGATCTTAACTATGGCTACACCTTC. The chain joins TRBV9 to TRBJ1-2, with D unresolved. This CDR3 contains 14 residues. Germline loops: CDR1 SGDLS, CDR2 YYNGEE. Trimming removed 2 bases at V and 1 base at J, with 9 bases between.

This chain connects TRBV11-2 to TRBJ2-3; 7 bases are a match to TRBD1. The CDR3 spans 14 residues. Unmatched junction bases numbered 1, after V lost 3 bases and J lost 1 base. Germline lookup yields CDR1 SGHAT and CDR2 FQNNGV. This CDR3 reads CASSFRGRTDTQYF. The CDR3 nucleotides read TGTGCCAGCAGCTTTAGGGGGCGCACAGATACGCAGTATTTT.

The rearrangement links TRBV19 to TRBJ2-2, with 9 nucleotides matching TRBD2. V dropped 7 bases and J dropped 0; count of bases not matched to a gene: 9. Per germline, CDR1 LNHDA and CDR2 SQIVND (reference sequence). The CDR3 is made up of 17 amino acids. CDR3 protein: CASTVIAGAPNTGELFF. The CDR3 nucleotides read TGTGCCAGTACCGTCATAGCGGGGGCTCCGAACACCGGGGAGCTGTTTTTT.

The genes are TRBV5-1 and TRBJ2-7; 10 bases are a match to TRBD1. After removal of 1 base from V and 4 bases from J, the junction contained 5 bases not matched to a gene. Germline V CDR1 and CDR2: SGHRS, YFSETQ. CDR3 length: 15 amino acids. CDR3 sequence: CASSLYDRGLYEQYF. The CDR3 DNA follows: TGCGCCAGCAGCTTGTACGACAGGGGGCTATACGAGCAGTACTTC.

The chain carries TRBV2 and TRBJ2-5; tentative D call: TRBD2 (7 bases). CDR1 and CDR2 from the germline V gene are SNHLY and FYNNEI. Trimming took 2 bases from V and 4 from J, leaving 11 bases between them. This CDR3 is built from 14 residues. CDR3 amino acids: CASSEFRGAETQYF. CDR3 nucleotides: TGTGCCAGCAGTGAATTCCGGGGGGCAGAGACCCAGTACTTC.

V is TRBV5-1 and J is TRBJ2-7, with D possibly being TRBD1 (5 bases). The CDR3 covers 12 residues. CDR1 and CDR2 from the germline V gene are SGHRS and YFSETQ. V dropped 4 bases and J dropped 1 base, with 6 bases sitting between them. The chain's CDR3 is CASSKGSYEQYF. The DNA of the CDR3 is TGCGCCAGCAGCAAGGGGTCCTACGAGCAGTACTTC.

The V call is TRBV28, the J call TRBJ1-4; D unclear. V gave up 5 bases and J gave up 8 bases, with 15 bases separating them. The CDR3 is 14 residues long. CDR1 MDHEN and CDR2 SYDVKM come from the germline V gene. CDR3 sequence reads: CASSRRSTREKLFF. In DNA form, the CDR3 reads TGTGCCAGCAGTCGTCGTTCCACCAGGGAAAAACTGTTTTTT.

CDR3 sequence: CASSTPGGEGTGELFF. CDR3 DNA: TGTGCCAGCAGTACCCCCGGCGGGGAAGGCACCGGGGAGCTGTTTTTT. V and J are TRBV6-6 and TRBJ2-2, with a weak D call TRBD2 (6 bases). Germline CDR1 is MNHNY and CDR2 is SVGAGI (reference sequence). Trimming cost V 5 bases and J 4 bases, with 17 bases left between them. The CDR3 has 16 amino acids.

V is TRBV10-2 and J is TRBJ1-2, with D tentatively TRBD1 (5 bases). Germline V gene sequence: CDR1 WSHSY, CDR2 SAAADI. V shed 0 bases and J shed 1 base, with 6 bases lying between them. The CDR3 is made up of 14 amino acids. The CDR3 loop reads CASSESRGNYGYTF. In DNA form, the CDR3 reads TGCGCCAGCAGTGAGTCGAGGGGTAACTATGGCTACACCTTC.

This chain joins TRBV27 and TRBJ1-2, with 8 positions matching TRBD1. Germline V gene lookup returns CDR1 MNHEY and CDR2 SMNVEV (reference sequence). The CDR3 totals 16 residues. V dropped 2 bases and J dropped 1; count of bases not matched to a gene: 6. CDR3 amino acids: CASSLILRGHNYGYTF. The DNA for the CDR3 is TGTGCCAGCAGTTTAATTCTCAGGGGGCATAACTATGGCTACACCTTC.

The CDR3 is CASSSASGTLRRAFF. DNA of the CDR3: TGTGCCAGCAGTTCCGCCTCCGGGACGCTTAGGAGGGCTTTCTTT. The chain carries TRBV6-1 and TRBJ1-1, with D possibly being TRBD1 (5 bases). The germline gives CDR1 MNHNS, CDR2 SASEGT. V dropped 5 bases and J dropped 11 bases, with 24 bases sitting between them. The CDR3 is 15 residues long.

This chain connects TRBV18 to TRBJ1-2, with D perhaps matching TRBD1 (5 bases). V lost 3 bases and J 4 bases, leaving 15 bases between the germline ends. The germline V gene encodes CDR1 KGHSH and CDR2 LQKENI. This CDR3 is 15 amino acids long. The CDR3 spells CASSPRTGQAYGYTF. The CDR3 nucleotides are TGTGCCAGCTCACCTCGAACGGGGCAGGCCTATGGCTACACCTTC. The entire variable domain, with the rest obtained from reference TRBV18 and TRBJ1-2, is as follows: NAGVMQNPRHLVRRRGQEARLRCSPMKGHSHVYWYRQLPEEGLKFMVYLQKENIIDESGMPKERFSAEFPKEGPSILRIQQVVRGDSAAYFCASSPRTGQAYGYTFGSGTRLTVV.

V usage is TRBV25-1 and J usage is TRBJ2-3; 7 nucleotides agree with TRBD1. The germline gives CDR1 MGHDK, CDR2 SYGVNS. V dropped 5 bases and J dropped 1; count of bases not matched to a gene: 3. The CDR3 covers 14 residues. CDR3 residues: CASSRGTGTDTQYF. The CDR3 DNA reads as TGTGCCAGCAGTCGAGGGACAGGCACAGATACGCAGTATTTT. Filled out from reference TRBV25-1 and TRBJ2-3, the complete variable domain reads EADIYQTPRYLVIGTGKKITLECSQTMGHDKMYWYQQDPGMELHLIHYSYGVNSTEKGDLSSESTVSRIRTEHFPLTLESARPSHTSQYLCASSRGTGTDTQYFGPGTRLTVL.